The next 10 T cell receptor beta chains were all read from a single sample in a study of blood T cell repertoires in COVID-19. Profiling relied on immunoSEQ multiplex PCR, and the TCRdb table lists in-frame clones only, not all of them. The sample yields around 91,000 clones, about 85% seen once. The sample comprised peripheral blood. Every receptor here comes from a human donor in a cohort sampled during active COVID-19.

This rearrangement joins TRBV11-2 to TRBJ2-2; TRBD1 aligns across 7 bases. Germline CDR1 SGHAT, CDR2 FQNNGV. This CDR3 spans 16 amino acids. J gave up 2 bases and V 5 bases, and 8 bases lay outside the gene matches. The CDR3, as DNA: TGTGCCAGCAGCCAAGGGGGCAGGATTAACACCGGGGAGCTGTTTTTT. It codes for CASSQGGRINTGELFF.

V usage is TRBV29-1 and J usage is TRBJ1-2, with 8 bases that match TRBD1. This CDR3 contains 12 residues. J gave up 4 bases and V 4 bases, and 2 bases lay outside the gene matches. Germline V gives CDR1 SQVTM, CDR2 ANQGSEA. The CDR3 nucleotides read TGCAGCGTTGGCGGACAGGGCTATGGCTACACCTTC. As protein: CSVGGQGYGYTF.

The chain joins TRBV10-1 to TRBJ1-2; perhaps TRBD1 as D (5 bases). With 8 bases removed from V and 0 bases from J, the gap between germline ends came to 19 bases. Germline CDR1 reads WNHNN; CDR2 reads SYGVQD (reference sequence). This CDR3 region has 16 residues. This CDR3 is CASDTKTALTNYGYTF. The DNA for the CDR3 is TGCGCCAGCGATACTAAGACAGCTTTAACTAACTATGGCTACACCTTC.

The rearrangement joins TRBV5-8 to TRBJ1-2; 9 bases align to TRBD1. With 3 bases clipped from V and 6 bases from J, the junction kept 9 bases outside the gene matches. There are 15 residues in the CDR3. CDR1 is SGHTS and CDR2 is YDEGEE in the germline V gene. CDR3 protein: CASSSGQGPRNGYTF. The CDR3 DNA follows: TGTGCCAGCAGCTCGGGACAGGGCCCCCGGAATGGCTACACCTTC.

This clone was detected once. The chain couples TRBV4-1 to TRBJ2-5, with TRBD1 matching over 8 bases. The CDR3 runs 15 residues. The V and J ends lost 4 bases and 6 bases, in that order; junction bases with no gene match: 10. The germline gives CDR1 MGHRA, CDR2 YSYEKL. For the CDR3, the DNA is TGCGCCAGCAGCCTTGGACAGGGCCAACGAAAGACCCAGTACTTC. Encoded protein: CASSLGQGQRKTQYF.

The chain uses TRBV19 and TRBJ2-7; D gene uncertain. The CDR3 is 13 residues long. Trimming removed 5 bases at V and 3 bases at J, with 11 bases between. Germline CDR1 LNHDA, CDR2 SQIVND (reference sequence). The CDR3 nucleotides are TGTGCCAGTAGTCGCCAGGCTTACTACGAGCAGTACTTC. It codes for CASSRQAYYEQYF.

The chain employs TRBV5-3 and TRBJ1-1; D is undetermined. TRBV5-3 is an ORF for which the function is uncertain. This CDR3 has 13 residues. CDR3 sequence (DNA): TGTGTCTCCCCCGGAGTGAAAAACACTGAAGCTTTCTTT. Translated: CVSPGVKNTEAFF.

There are a few counts of this clone. The chain recombines TRBV6-5 with TRBJ2-7; 8 bases line up with TRBD2. The CDR3 is made up of 14 amino acids. Unmatched junction bases numbered 8, after V lost 7 bases and J lost 3 bases. CDR1 is MNHEY and CDR2 is SVGAGI in the germline V gene. The CDR3 spells CASNPSGRYYEQYF. The CDR3 DNA reads TGTGCCAGCAACCCTAGCGGGCGGTACTACGAGCAGTACTTC.

This chain uses TRBV2 with TRBJ2-7; tentative D call: TRBD1 (5 bases). V was cut by 6 bases and J by 3 bases, with 6 bases left in between. The germline gives CDR1 SNHLY, CDR2 FYNNEI. There are 11 residues in the CDR3. CDR3 in amino acids: CASSDSYEQYF. CDR3 bases: TGTGCCAGCAGCGACAGCTACGAGCAGTACTTC. The variable domain in full, completed from reference TRBV2 and TRBJ2-7, reads EPEVTQTPSHQVTQMGQEVILRCVPISNHLYFYWYRQILGQKVEFLVSFYNNEISEKSEIFDDQFSVERPDGSNFTLKIRSTKLEDSAMYFCASSDSYEQYFGPGTRLTVT.

This clone was counted a few times. The rearrangement uses TRBV4-2 and TRBJ2-7; D gene ambiguous. This CDR3 has 12 amino acids. Germline V gene sequence: CDR1 LGHNA, CDR2 YNFKEQ. The V and J ends lost 0 bases and 6 bases respectively, with 6 bases between them. This CDR3 reads CASSQESGEQYF. The CDR3 DNA is TGTGCCAGCAGCCAAGAATCAGGCGAGCAGTACTTC.